These 28 T cell receptor beta chains originate from one sample sequenced in a study of naive and memory T cell subsets. Treatment indicated: skin biopsy from PPD injection site in Mantoux-positive individual. TCR cDNA received a 3' ligated oligonucleotide that carried a UMI. Amplification of ligated cDNA took four PCR rounds with SP2 and nested alpha and beta constant primers. TCRdb passed the UMI-ligation and nested PCR reads through MiXCR, listing each CDR3 protein once. The sample consists of 20,000 to 25,000 distinct CDR3 sequences, around 6% of them appearing once. The material sequenced was skin, taken from a tuberculin skin test site. The receptors were sampled from an adult in good health.

This clonotype was detected many times. The chain employs TRBV5-1 and TRBJ2-2, with D possibly matching TRBD2 (5 bases). This CDR3 region has 15 residues. V was cut by 0 bases and J by 3 bases, with 9 bases left in between. Germline CDR1 is SGHRS and CDR2 is YFSETQ. CDR3 sequence reads: CASSLGQRYTGELFF. Here the CDR3 DNA reads TGCGCCAGCAGCTTGGGCCAGCGGTACACCGGGGAGCTGTTTTTT.

This clonotype was counted ten times or more. The rearrangement uses TRBV9 and TRBJ2-1; 7 bases align to TRBD1. The CDR3 length is 15 residues. CDR1 SGDLS and CDR2 YYNGEE come from the germline V gene. The J segment lost 1 base and the V segment lost 4 bases, leaving 5 bases of the junction unmatched. The CDR3 DNA reads as TGTGCCAGCAGCTCACTACAGGGGTCCTACAATGAGCAGTTCTTC. It encodes CASSSLQGSYNEQFF.

This clonotype was seen many times. The chain uses TRBV5-5 and TRBJ2-6, with 9 bases matching TRBD1. This CDR3 is 15 amino acids long. Germline CDR1 SGHKS, CDR2 YYEKEE (reference sequence). V shed 4 bases and J 6 bases; nucleotides not matched to a gene: 5. The chain's CDR3 is CASSIRTGEANVLTF. The CDR3 DNA sequence: TGTGCCAGCAGCATCCGGACAGGGGAGGCCAACGTCCTGACTTTC.

This clonotype was counted between two and nine times. The rearrangement links TRBV7-2 to TRBJ2-1; D is ambiguous. In germline, CDR1 is SGHTA, CDR2 FQGNSA. The CDR3 has 15 residues. The V and J ends lost 3 bases and 6 bases respectively, with 15 bases between them. The DNA for the CDR3 is TGTGCCAGCAGCTTCGACCTACGGAGAACCAATGAGCAGTTCTTC. Protein sequence: CASSFDLRRTNEQFF.

The chain couples TRBV27 to TRBJ2-7; D possibly matches TRBD1 or TRBD2 (5 bases each). V lost 5 bases and J 2 bases, leaving 19 bases between the germline ends. The CDR3 spans 16 residues. Germline assignment: CDR1 MNHEY and CDR2 SMNVEV (reference sequence). As DNA, the CDR3 is TGTGCCAGCAGTGTACGTAAGGGTGGGGGTGCCTACGAGCAGTACTTC. The encoded protein is CASSVRKGGGAYEQYF.

The V call is TRBV2, the J call TRBJ2-5; D is uncertain. Germline lookup yields CDR1 SNHLY and CDR2 FYNNEI. V lost 2 bases to trimming and J lost 1 base, with 2 bases between them. The CDR3 loop spans 12 amino acids. The CDR3 loop is CASSESQETQYF. The DNA of the CDR3 is TGTGCCAGCAGTGAATCCCAAGAGACCCAGTACTTC.

In its sample, this clonotype was seen many times. The rearrangement uses TRBV3-1 and TRBJ1-5; D remains ambiguous. Deletions cut 0 bases from V and 5 bases from J, with 5 bases between. The V gene's germline CDR1 is LGHDT and CDR2 YNNKEL (reference sequence). The CDR3 totals 13 residues. The CDR3 region has the DNA TGTGCCAGCAGCCAAGATGTGCATCAGCCCCAGCATTTT. It specifies CASSQDVHQPQHF.

This clonotype has more than one count but fewer than ten. CDR3 residues: CASSFRLAGGLSAHNEQFF. The DNA for the CDR3 is TGTGCCAGTAGTTTCAGACTAGCGGGAGGGCTATCCGCACACAATGAGCAGTTCTTC. The chain employs TRBV19 and TRBJ2-1; 14 bases match TRBD2. J lost 5 bases, V lost 5 bases, and 14 bases had no gene match. The CDR3 has 19 residues. Germline values: CDR1 LNHDA, CDR2 SQIVND (reference sequence).

The rearrangement joins TRBV27 to TRBJ1-1, with unresolved D. This CDR3 spans 15 amino acids. Germline V gives CDR1 MNHEY, CDR2 SMNVEV (reference sequence). The germline V and J ends were trimmed by 6 bases and 3 bases, with 17 bases remaining between them. In DNA form, the CDR3 reads TGTGCCAGCAGGCCGCTCCAGCGGGAGCACACTGAAGCTTTCTTT. Translating gives CASRPLQREHTEAFF.

Ten or more counts support this clonotype. The genes are TRBV13 and TRBJ2-1, with TRBD2 matching 11 bases. Unmatched junction bases numbered 9, after V lost 3 bases and J lost 8 bases. Germline CDR1 and CDR2: PRHDT and FYEKMQ (reference sequence). There are 16 residues in the CDR3. In DNA form, the CDR3 reads TGTGCCAGCAGCTTTAGCGGGAGGGCCGTTTGGGATGAGCAGTTCTTC. As protein: CASSFSGRAVWDEQFF.

This clonotype is labeled medium-sized. This chain connects TRBV18 to TRBJ2-6, with 7 bases that match TRBD1. CDR3 length: 15 amino acids. CDR1 KGHSH and CDR2 LQKENI come from the germline V gene. V gave up 3 bases and J gave up 1 base; unmatched junction bases: 0. CDR3 residues: CASSPRGSGANVLTF. In DNA, the CDR3 is TGTGCCAGCTCACCCAGGGGGTCTGGGGCCAACGTCCTGACTTTC.

The sample holds many counts of this clonotype. The chain is built from TRBV5-1 and TRBJ1-3; D gene uncertain. CDR3 length equals 15 residues. V was clipped by 0 bases and J by 2 bases, with 9 bases between them. The germline CDR1 and CDR2 sequences are SGHRS and YFSETQ. CDR3 residues: CASSLGRSTGNTIYF. The CDR3, as DNA: TGCGCCAGCAGCTTGGGGCGGTCAACTGGAAACACCATATATTTT. The full variable domain, completed using reference TRBV5-1 and TRBJ1-3, is KAGVTQTPRYLIKTRGQQVTLSCSPISGHRSVSWYQQTPGQGLQFLFEYFSETQRNKGNFPGRFSGRQFSNSRSEMNVSTLELGDSALYLCASSLGRSTGNTIYFGEGSWLTVV.

In this sample, this clonotype turned up many times. The rearrangement links TRBV20-1 to TRBJ2-3; D not resolved. The V gene lost 6 bases and the J gene lost 3 bases, with 19 bases spanning the gap. The CDR3 length is 15 residues. CDR1 is DFQATT, CDR2 SNEGSKA, per germline (reference sequence). The CDR3 reads CSAAGPETLTDTQYF. The CDR3 DNA is TGCAGTGCCGCTGGACCGGAAACGTTGACAGATACGCAGTATTTT.

This clonotype was counted between two and nine times. The CDR3 nucleotides read TGTGCCAGCAGTTTTGGACAGGGGAACCTTAATGAAAAACTGTTTTTT. Amino acid sequence: CASSFGQGNLNEKLFF. The rearrangement joins TRBV28 to TRBJ1-4, with 9 positions matching TRBD1. Germline V CDR1 and CDR2: MDHEN, SYDVKM. With 3 bases clipped from V and 4 bases from J, the junction kept 6 bases outside the gene matches. CDR3 length: 16 residues.

In this sample, this clonotype turned up many times. The chain couples TRBV7-9 to TRBJ2-1; no clear D gene. V was pared by 9 bases and J by 1 base, with 13 bases between. Germline loops: CDR1 SEHNR, CDR2 FQNEAQ (reference sequence). CDR3 size: 14 residues. CDR3 loop: CASFRGGSYNEQFF. CDR3 bases: TGTGCCAGTTTCAGAGGTGGATCCTACAATGAGCAGTTCTTC.

This clonotype came up many times. The chain carries TRBV7-6 and TRBJ1-1; a possible D gene is TRBD1 (5 bases). Germline CDR1 SGHVS, CDR2 FNYEAQ. V was pared by 4 bases and J by 4 bases, with 16 bases between. The CDR3 is 15 amino acids. The CDR3 region is CASSSTGGWSTEAFF. The CDR3 DNA is TGTGCCAGCAGCTCCACCGGGGGATGGAGCACTGAAGCTTTCTTT. The whole variable domain, filled in from reference TRBV7-6 and TRBJ1-1, reads GAGVSQSPRYKVTKRGQDVALRCDPISGHVSLYWYRQALGQGPEFLTYFNYEAQQDKSGLPNDRFSAERPEGSISTLTIQRTEQRDSAMYRCASSSTGGWSTEAFFGQGTRLTVV.

This clonotype was picked up many times. The chain is built from TRBV27 and TRBJ2-7; D not resolved. V shed 4 bases and J shed 6 bases, with 13 bases lying between them. Per the germline V gene, CDR1 is MNHEY and CDR2 is SMNVEV (reference sequence). This CDR3 region has 13 residues. In nucleotides, the CDR3 is TGTGCCAGCAGTTCCTCCCCGTTGGTCGAGCAGTACTTC. Its translation: CASSSSPLVEQYF.

There are a few counts of this clonotype. The chain uses TRBV6-5 and TRBJ1-4, with D unclear. CDR1 is MNHEY, CDR2 SVGAGI, per germline. Trimming removed 0 bases at V and 7 bases at J, with 12 bases between. The CDR3 covers 15 residues. The CDR3, as DNA: TGTGCCAGCAGTTACTCAGGCAGTTCCACTGAAAAACTGTTTTTT. This codes for CASSYSGSSTEKLFF.

This rearrangement joins TRBV27 to TRBJ1-5, with TRBD1 as a possible D gene (5 bases). This CDR3 is built from 13 residues. Looked up from germline, CDR1 is MNHEY and CDR2 is SMNVEV (reference sequence). V was trimmed by 5 bases and J by 7 bases, leaving 12 bases between them. This chain's CDR3 is CASSPGPGQPQHF. The CDR3, as DNA: TGTGCCAGCAGTCCGGGGCCGGGGCAGCCCCAGCATTTT.

This clonotype was seen repeatedly, ten times or more. This chain joins TRBV9 and TRBJ1-1; D is undetermined. The V gene's germline CDR1 is SGDLS and CDR2 YYNGEE. V lost 4 bases and J lost 3, with 19 bases in between. This CDR3 is built from 16 residues. CDR3 in DNA: TGTGCCAGCAGCCCTTACCACTTGGTCTGGGACACTGAAGCTTTCTTT. Its translation: CASSPYHLVWDTEAFF.

This clonotype has a count of ten or more. This chain links TRBV7-9 with TRBJ1-1, with 7 bases that match TRBD1. The V gene end was trimmed by 5 bases and the J gene end by 11 bases; junction bases not matched to a gene: 8. This CDR3 contains 12 residues. The germline gives CDR1 SEHNR, CDR2 FQNEAQ (reference sequence). The CDR3 DNA sequence: TGTGCCAGCAGCCTGGGGCAGGGGGACGCTTTCTTT. The encoded protein is CASSLGQGDAFF.

This sequence joins TRBV29-1 and TRBJ2-3, with D possibly TRBD2 on 7 matching bases. The germline CDR1 and CDR2 sequences are SQVTM and ANQGSEA. Trimming shortened V by 5 bases and J by 0 bases, and 24 bases separated the two germline ends. This CDR3 contains 18 residues. CDR3 nucleotide sequence: TGCAGCGTTAAGGGGGGGGACGGAATAACCATTAGCACAGATACGCAGTATTTT. Its translation is CSVKGGDGITISTDTQYF.

This clonotype was recorded at least ten times. V is TRBV29-1 and J is TRBJ2-7; TRBD2 aligns across 8 bases. This CDR3 is built from 13 residues. Unmatched junction bases numbered 9, after V lost 6 bases and J lost 5 bases. Germline CDR1 and CDR2: SQVTM and ANQGSEA. CDR3 nucleotide sequence: TGCAGCGTGGTAAGCGGGAGTGGCGACGAGCAGTACTTC. As protein: CSVVSGSGDEQYF.

The chain employs TRBV2 and TRBJ2-6; tentatively, D is TRBD1 or TRBD2 (5 bases each). Trimming cost V 6 bases and J 4 bases, with 10 bases left between them. The CDR3 totals 14 residues. Per the germline V gene, CDR1 is SNHLY and CDR2 is FYNNEI. DNA for the CDR3: TGTGCCAGCAGGAGGGGTACCGGGGCCAACGTCCTGACTTTC. As protein: CASRRGTGANVLTF.

This clonotype qualifies as medium-sized. The V gene is TRBV29-1, the J gene TRBJ1-4, with TRBD1 as a possible D gene (5 bases). The CDR3 is 14 residues long. Germline V CDR1 and CDR2: SQVTM, ANQGSEA. V lost 6 bases, J lost 5 bases, and 16 bases lay in between. The CDR3 protein is CSVPHEGKNEKLFF. The CDR3 bases are TGCAGCGTACCCCATGAGGGGAAGAATGAAAAACTGTTTTTT.

This clonotype was found many times. The chain recombines TRBV7-2 with TRBJ2-3, with 9 bases lining up with TRBD1. The CDR3 spans 15 residues. CDR1 and CDR2 from the germline V gene are SGHTA and FQGNSA. Losses at the gene ends were 1 base for V and 3 bases for J; bases not matched to a gene: 2. CDR3 sequence (DNA): TGTGCCAGCAGCTTAGTTGGACAGGGGACAGATACGCAGTATTTT. The encoded protein is CASSLVGQGTDTQYF. The full variable domain, in which reference TRBV7-2 and TRBJ2-3 provide the parts outside the CDR3, is GAGVSQSPSNKVTEKGKDVELRCDPISGHTALYWYRQSLGQGLEFLIYFQGNSAPDKSGLPSDRFSAERTGGSVSTLTIQRTQQEDSAVYLCASSLVGQGTDTQYFGPGTRLTVL.

The V and J genes are TRBV3-1 and TRBJ2-1; D is unresolved. This CDR3 spans 13 amino acids. V was cut by 4 bases and J by 10 bases, with 14 bases left in between. Germline V CDR1 and CDR2: LGHDT, YNNKEL (reference sequence). The CDR3 DNA reads TGTGCCAGCAGCCTCCCGGGCAAAGGGGAGCAGTTCTTC. The encoded protein is CASSLPGKGEQFF.

This clonotype was recorded at least ten times. This rearrangement joins TRBV7-6 to TRBJ2-1; 7 bases align to TRBD2. The CDR3 runs to 16 residues. The V and J ends lost 1 base and 2 bases, in that order; junction bases with no gene match: 5. The germline V gene encodes CDR1 SGHVS and CDR2 FNYEAQ. The CDR3 DNA follows: TGTGCCAGCAGCTTAGGTGGCGGGAGTACCTACAATGAGCAGTTCTTC. It translates to CASSLGGGSTYNEQFF.